Ten or more counts support the clone carrying this TCR beta chain. Its antigen is unidentified. This record belongs to a study of T cells in Graves' hyperthyroidism and ophthalmopathy. The CDR3 regions of TCR beta were amplified from RNA transcripts. The HTBI primer set served for first-round RT-PCR of the TCR CDR3. Using its own MiXCR run on the multiplex PCR reads, TCRdb lists one record per CDR3 protein. This table has roughly 300,000 distinct CDR3 sequences, less than 30% appearing once. Patients were excluded because of uncontrolled infection, other autoimmune disease, pregnancy or lactation. Broader study findings: Blood also showed most of the thyroid clonotypes that were expanded above 0.001. The model forecast ophthalmopathy, anticipating it by a median roughly 6 months before onset. A 13 V-J model separated ophthalmopathy from stable hyperthyroidism.

The CDR3 is 15 amino acids. V was shortened by 4 bases and J by 1 base, with 14 bases between the two germline ends. Per the germline V gene, CDR1 is ENHRY and CDR2 is SYGVKD. The rearrangement uses TRBV10-3 and TRBJ2-7; perhaps TRBD2 as D (5 bases). What was sequenced was blood. The origin of this receptor is a man aged 35 to 55 with Graves' hyperthyroidism that later progressed to Graves' ophthalmopathy. The chain's CDR3 is CAISAVSGRSYEQYF. Written as DNA, the CDR3 is TGTGCCATCAGTGCTGTCAGCGGAAGATCCTACGAGCAGTACTTC.